The clone carrying this TCR beta chain has only a few counts. The target antigen is unknown. This sample stems from a study of T cells in Graves' hyperthyroidism and ophthalmopathy. Amplification targeted TCR beta CDR3 regions from RNA transcripts. The study used the HTBI primer set for a first-round RT-PCR of the TCR CDR3. TCRdb called the multiplex PCR reads again in MiXCR, with one record for every CDR3 protein. The sample yields 600,000 to 850,000 distinct CDR3 sequences, over 15% seen once. The CDR3 is 17 amino acids. Germline CDR1 reads SGHKS; CDR2 reads YYEKEE (reference sequence). V lost 2 bases and J lost 5, with 19 bases in between. Study-wide findings and caveats: The model foresaw ophthalmopathy a median 6.5 months prior to onset.

The authors took PBMCs from 8.5 to 10 ml fresh peripheral blood. Sample: blood. This chain connects TRBV5-5 to TRBJ2-2; D possibly corresponds to TRBD2 (6 bases). The TCR was taken from a woman between 50 and 59 years old with Graves' hyperthyroidism that later progressed to Graves' ophthalmopathy. CDR3 in DNA: TGTGCCAGCAGCTTAAAGGAGGGCCCCCTGTGGACCGGGGAGCTGTTTTTT. Its translation: CASSLKEGPLWTGELFF.